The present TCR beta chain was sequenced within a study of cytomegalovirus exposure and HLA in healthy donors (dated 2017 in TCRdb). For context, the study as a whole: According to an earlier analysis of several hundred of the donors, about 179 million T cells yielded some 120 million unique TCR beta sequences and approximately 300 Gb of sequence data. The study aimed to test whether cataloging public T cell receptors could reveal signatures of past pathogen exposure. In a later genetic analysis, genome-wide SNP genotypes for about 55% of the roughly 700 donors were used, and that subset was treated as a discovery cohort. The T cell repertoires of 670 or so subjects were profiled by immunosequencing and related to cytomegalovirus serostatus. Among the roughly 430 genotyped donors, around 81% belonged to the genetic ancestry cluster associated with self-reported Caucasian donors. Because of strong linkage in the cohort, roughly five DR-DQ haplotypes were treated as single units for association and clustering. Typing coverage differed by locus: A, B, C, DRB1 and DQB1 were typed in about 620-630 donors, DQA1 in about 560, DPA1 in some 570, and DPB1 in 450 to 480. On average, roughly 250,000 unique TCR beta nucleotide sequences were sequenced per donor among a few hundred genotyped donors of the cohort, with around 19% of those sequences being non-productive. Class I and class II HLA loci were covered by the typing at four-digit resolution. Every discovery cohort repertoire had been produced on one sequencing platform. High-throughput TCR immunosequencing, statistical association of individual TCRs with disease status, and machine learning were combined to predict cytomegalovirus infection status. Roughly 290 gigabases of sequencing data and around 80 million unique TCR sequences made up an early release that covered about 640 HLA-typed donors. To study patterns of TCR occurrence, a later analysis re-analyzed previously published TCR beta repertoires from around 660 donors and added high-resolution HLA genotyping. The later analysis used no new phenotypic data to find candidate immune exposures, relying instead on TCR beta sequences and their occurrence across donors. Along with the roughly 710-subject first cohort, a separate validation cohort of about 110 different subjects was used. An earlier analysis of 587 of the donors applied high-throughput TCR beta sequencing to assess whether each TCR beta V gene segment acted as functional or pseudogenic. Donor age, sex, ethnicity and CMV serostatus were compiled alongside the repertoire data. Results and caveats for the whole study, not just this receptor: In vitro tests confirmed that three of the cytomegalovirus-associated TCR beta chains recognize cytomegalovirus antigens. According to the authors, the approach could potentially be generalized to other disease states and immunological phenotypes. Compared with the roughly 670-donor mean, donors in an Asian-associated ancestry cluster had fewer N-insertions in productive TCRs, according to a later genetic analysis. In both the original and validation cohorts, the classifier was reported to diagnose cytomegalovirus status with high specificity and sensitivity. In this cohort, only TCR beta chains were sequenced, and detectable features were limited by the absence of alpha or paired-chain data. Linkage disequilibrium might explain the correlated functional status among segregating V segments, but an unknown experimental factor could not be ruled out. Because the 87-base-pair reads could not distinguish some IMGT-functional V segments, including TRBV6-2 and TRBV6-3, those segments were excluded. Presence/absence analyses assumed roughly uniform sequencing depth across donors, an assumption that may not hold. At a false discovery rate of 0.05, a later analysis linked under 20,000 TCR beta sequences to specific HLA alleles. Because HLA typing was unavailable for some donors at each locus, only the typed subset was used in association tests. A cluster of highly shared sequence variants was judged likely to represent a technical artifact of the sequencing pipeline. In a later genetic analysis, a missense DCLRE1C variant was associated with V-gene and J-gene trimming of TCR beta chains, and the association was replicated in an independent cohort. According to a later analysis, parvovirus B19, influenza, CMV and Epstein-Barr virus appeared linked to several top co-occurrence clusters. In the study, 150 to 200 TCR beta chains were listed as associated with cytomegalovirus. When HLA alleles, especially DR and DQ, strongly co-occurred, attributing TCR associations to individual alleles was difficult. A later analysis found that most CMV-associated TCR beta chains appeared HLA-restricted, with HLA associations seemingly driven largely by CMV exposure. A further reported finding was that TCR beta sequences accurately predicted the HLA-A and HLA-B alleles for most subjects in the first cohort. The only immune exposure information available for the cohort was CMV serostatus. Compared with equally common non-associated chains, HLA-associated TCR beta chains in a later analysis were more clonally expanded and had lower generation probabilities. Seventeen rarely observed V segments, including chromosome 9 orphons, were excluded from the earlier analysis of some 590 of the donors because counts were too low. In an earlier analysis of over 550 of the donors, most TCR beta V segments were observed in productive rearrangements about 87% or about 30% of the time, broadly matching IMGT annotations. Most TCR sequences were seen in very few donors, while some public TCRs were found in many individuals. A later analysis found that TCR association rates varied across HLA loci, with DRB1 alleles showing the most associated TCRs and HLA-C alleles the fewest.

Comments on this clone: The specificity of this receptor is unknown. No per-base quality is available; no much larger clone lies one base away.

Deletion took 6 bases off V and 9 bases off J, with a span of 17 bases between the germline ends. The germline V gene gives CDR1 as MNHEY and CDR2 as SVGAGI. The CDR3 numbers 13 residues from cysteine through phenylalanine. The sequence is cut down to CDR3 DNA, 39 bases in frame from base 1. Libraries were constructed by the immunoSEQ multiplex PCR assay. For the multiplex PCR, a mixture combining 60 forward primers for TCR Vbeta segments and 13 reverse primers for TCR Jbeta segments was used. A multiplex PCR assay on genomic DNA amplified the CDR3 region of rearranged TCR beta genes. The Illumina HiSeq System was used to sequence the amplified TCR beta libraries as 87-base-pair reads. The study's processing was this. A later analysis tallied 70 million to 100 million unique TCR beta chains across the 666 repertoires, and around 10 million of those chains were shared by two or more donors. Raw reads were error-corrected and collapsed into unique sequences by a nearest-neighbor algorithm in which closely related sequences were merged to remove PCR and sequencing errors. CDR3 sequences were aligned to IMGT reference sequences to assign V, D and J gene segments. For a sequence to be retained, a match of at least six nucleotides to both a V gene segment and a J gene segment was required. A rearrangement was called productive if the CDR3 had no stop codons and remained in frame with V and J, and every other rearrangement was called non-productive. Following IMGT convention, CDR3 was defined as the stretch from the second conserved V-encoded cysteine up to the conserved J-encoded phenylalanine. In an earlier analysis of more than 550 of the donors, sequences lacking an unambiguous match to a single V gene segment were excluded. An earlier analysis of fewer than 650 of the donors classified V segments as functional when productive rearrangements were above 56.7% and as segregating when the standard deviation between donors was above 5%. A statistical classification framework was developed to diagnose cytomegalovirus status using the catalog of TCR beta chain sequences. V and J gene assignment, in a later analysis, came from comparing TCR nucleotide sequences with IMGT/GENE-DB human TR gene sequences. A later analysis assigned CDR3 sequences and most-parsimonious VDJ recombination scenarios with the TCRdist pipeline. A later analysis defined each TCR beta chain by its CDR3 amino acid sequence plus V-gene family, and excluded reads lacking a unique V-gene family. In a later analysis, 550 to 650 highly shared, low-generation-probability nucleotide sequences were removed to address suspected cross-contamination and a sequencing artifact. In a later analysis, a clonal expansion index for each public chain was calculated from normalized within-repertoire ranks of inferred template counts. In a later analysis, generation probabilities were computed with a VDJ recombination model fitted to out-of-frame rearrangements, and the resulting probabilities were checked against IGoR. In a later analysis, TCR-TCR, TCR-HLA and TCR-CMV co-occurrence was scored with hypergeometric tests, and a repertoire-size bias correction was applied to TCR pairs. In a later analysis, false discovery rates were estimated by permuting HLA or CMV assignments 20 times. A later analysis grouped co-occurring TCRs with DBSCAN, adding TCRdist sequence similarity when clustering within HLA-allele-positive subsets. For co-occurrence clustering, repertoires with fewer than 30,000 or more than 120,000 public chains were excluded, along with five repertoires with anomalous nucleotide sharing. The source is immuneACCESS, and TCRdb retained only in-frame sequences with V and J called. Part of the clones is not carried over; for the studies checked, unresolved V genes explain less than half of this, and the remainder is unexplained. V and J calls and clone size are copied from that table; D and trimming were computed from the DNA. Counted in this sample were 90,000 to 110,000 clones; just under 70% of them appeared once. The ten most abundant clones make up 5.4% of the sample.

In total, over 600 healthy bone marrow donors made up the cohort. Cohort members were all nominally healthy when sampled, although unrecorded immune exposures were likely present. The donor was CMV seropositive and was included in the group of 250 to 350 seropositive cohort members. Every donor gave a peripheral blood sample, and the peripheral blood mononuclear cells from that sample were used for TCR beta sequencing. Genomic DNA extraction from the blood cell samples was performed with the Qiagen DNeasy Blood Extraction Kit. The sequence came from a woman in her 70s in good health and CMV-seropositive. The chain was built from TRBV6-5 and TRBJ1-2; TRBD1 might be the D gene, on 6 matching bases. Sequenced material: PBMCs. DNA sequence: TGTGCCAGCAGCGAAACGACAGGCTGGAGCTACACCTTC. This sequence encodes CASSETTGWSYTF.